Below are 29 T cell receptor beta chains sequenced from a single sample in a study of T cell repertoires in cytomegalovirus infection. TCRdb reprocessed the reads with MiXCR, giving one entry per CDR3 protein. Of 450,000 to 550,000 distinct CDR3 sequences in the sample, approximately 15% were seen once. What was sequenced was CD8+ T cells from PBMCs. All receptors come from a human donor in good health (CMV status not recorded). Some clones in this sample may be carry-over from other donors' samples.

This clonotype was observed many times. This sequence joins TRBV7-3 and TRBJ2-1; D may be TRBD2 (6 bases). Per the germline V gene, CDR1 is SGHTA and CDR2 is FQGTGA. V lost 0 bases and J lost 2, with 14 bases in between. This CDR3 has 17 amino acids. The CDR3 here is CASSLTLRDSPYNEQFF. CDR3 DNA sequence: TGTGCCAGCAGCTTAACACTACGGGACTCCCCCTACAATGAGCAGTTCTTC.

Ten or more counts support this clonotype. In DNA, the CDR3 is TGTGCCAGCAGCTTAGGGGTTTTTAAGACTAGCGGGAGAGGCGACGAGCAGTACTTC. This encodes CASSLGVFKTSGRGDEQYF. This chain connects TRBV7-9 to TRBJ2-7, with 12 nucleotides matching TRBD2. Germline V gene lookup returns CDR1 SEHNR and CDR2 FQNEAQ (reference sequence). The junction had 15 bases not matched to a gene; V was cut back by 1 base and J by 5 bases. The CDR3 loop spans 19 amino acids.

V is TRBV29-1 and J is TRBJ2-1; TRBD2 matches at 10 bases. Germline-derived CDR1 and CDR2 are SQVTM and ANQGSEA. The junction had 6 bases not matched to a gene; V was cut back by 1 base and J by 3 bases. The CDR3 sequence is 16 residues long. CDR3 protein: CSVEGGAGGVYNEQFF. The CDR3 nucleotides are TGCAGCGTTGAAGGTGGAGCGGGAGGGGTCTACAATGAGCAGTTCTTC.

This clonotype was found many times. This sequence joins TRBV28 and TRBJ2-5; D possibly corresponds to TRBD1 (6 bases). From germline, CDR1 is MDHEN and CDR2 SYDVKM. The CDR3 loop spans 19 amino acids. V was pared by 5 bases and J by 4 bases, with 29 bases between. CDR3 DNA sequence: TGTGCCAGCAGTCCCCCGGGGCGGGTCCCAGGGGCCCCTGGAGAGACCCAGTACTTC. It encodes CASSPPGRVPGAPGETQYF.

This clonotype was observed a few times. The rearrangement links TRBV7-9 to TRBJ1-1; D is undetermined. The CDR3 contains 14 residues. V lost 6 bases, J lost 2 bases, and 13 bases lay in between. Germline values: CDR1 SEHNR, CDR2 FQNEAQ (reference sequence). The CDR3 sequence is CASRETPLNTEAFF. The CDR3, as DNA: TGTGCCAGCAGGGAGACTCCCTTAAACACTGAAGCTTTCTTT.

About this clonotype itself: A read error may be the cause here, since a much bigger clone is one base away. The chain combines TRBV12-5 with TRBJ2-1, with D possibly being TRBD1 (6 bases). The CDR3 contains 12 residues. Germline CDR1 and CDR2: LGHNT and FRNRAP. V lost 9 bases and J lost 15, with 21 bases in between. The CDR3 spells CASAAPGHGPFF. CDR3 in DNA: TGTGCTAGCGCCGCTCCGGGACATGGTCCGTTCTTC.

This clonotype was seen a handful of times. The rearrangement uses TRBV28 and TRBJ1-2, with 8 nucleotides matching TRBD1. Germline V gene lookup returns CDR1 MDHEN and CDR2 SYDVKM. Trimming removed 3 bases from V and 13 bases from J; junction bases left unmatched: 7. CDR3 size: 12 residues. The CDR3 DNA reads as TGTGCCAGCAGTTTCCCGGGACAGGCTTGCACCTTC. It is translated as CASSFPGQACTF.

V gene TRBV7-9 combines with J gene TRBJ2-7; the D is unclear. The germline V gene encodes CDR1 SEHNR and CDR2 FQNEAQ (reference sequence). The V and J ends lost 5 bases and 5 bases respectively, with 13 bases between them. This CDR3 spans 13 amino acids. The CDR3 spells CASSHQLGNEQYF. In DNA, the CDR3 is TGTGCCAGCAGCCACCAGCTGGGCAACGAGCAGTACTTC.

This chain uses TRBV27 with TRBJ1-1; 7 bases map to TRBD1. J was trimmed by 2 bases and V by 7 bases; bases with no gene match: 7. The CDR3 contains 14 residues. The germline V gene has CDR1 MNHEY and CDR2 SMNVEV (reference sequence). The CDR3 reads CASTSRTGNTEAFF. CDR3 nucleotide sequence: TGTGCCAGCACCTCTCGGACAGGTAACACTGAAGCTTTCTTT.

This clonotype has at least ten counts. The chain employs TRBV5-6 and TRBJ1-5, with no clear D. Germline V CDR1 and CDR2: SGHDT, YYEEEE. CDR3 size: 14 residues. V lost 7 bases, J lost 0 bases, and 11 bases lay in between. The CDR3 coding sequence is TGTGCCAGCGGTTTGAGGCTTAGCAATCAGCCCCAGCATTTT. This gives the protein CASGLRLSNQPQHF.

This clonotype was detected ten times or more. The chain employs TRBV6-5 and TRBJ2-2, with 9 bases fitting TRBD1. V was clipped by 2 bases and J by 5 bases; unmatched bases: 3. CDR3 length equals 15 residues. Germline V gives CDR1 MNHEY, CDR2 SVGAGI. The CDR3 coding sequence is TGTGCCAGCAGTTACGACAGGGGGTGGACCGGGGAGCTGTTTTTT. Its protein product is CASSYDRGWTGELFF.

J is TRBJ2-7 and V is TRBV29-1; 12 bases are a match to TRBD2. After removal of 5 bases from V and 2 bases from J, the junction contained 4 bases not matched to a gene. The CDR3 has 14 residues. Germline CDR1 is SQVTM and CDR2 is ANQGSEA. The CDR3 loop reads CSVNGLAGPYEQYF. The CDR3 DNA is TGCAGCGTTAACGGACTAGCGGGGCCCTACGAGCAGTACTTC.

This clonotype has a count of ten or more. Germline is not matched at one junction end, which may reflect a read error. The chain combines TRBV2 with TRBJ2-4; 10 bases align to TRBD2. The CDR3 is 12 amino acids. CDR1 is SNHLY and CDR2 is FYNNEI in the germline V gene. CDR3 sequence: CASSGPAGGPRF. The DNA for the CDR3 is TGTGCCAGCAGTGGGCCAGCGGGAGGGCCTCGGTTC.

This clonotype came up many times. The chain combines TRBV4-2 with TRBJ1-5, with D tentatively TRBD1 (5 bases). CDR1 is LGHNA and CDR2 is YNFKEQ in the germline V gene. Trimming pared 3 bases from V and 9 bases from J, leaving 15 bases between. This CDR3 contains 14 residues. This chain's CDR3 is CASSHGSTGGPQHF. CDR3 DNA sequence: TGTGCCAGCAGCCACGGGTCGACCGGGGGGCCCCAGCATTTT.

This clonotype was seen a handful of times. The chain couples TRBV28 to TRBJ2-5; tentatively, D is TRBD1 (6 bases). The CDR3 is 13 residues long. Between the trimmed V and J ends, which lost 5 bases and 3 bases, there was a span of 10 bases. Germline-derived CDR1 and CDR2 are MDHEN and SYDVKM. This CDR3 reads CASSPYREETQYF. CDR3 nucleotides: TGTGCCAGCAGTCCCTACAGGGAAGAGACCCAGTACTTC.

The J gene is TRBJ1-1, the V gene TRBV15; 7 bases line up with TRBD1. The length of the CDR3 is 14 residues. Germline CDR1 LNHNV, CDR2 YYDKDF (reference sequence). Trimming at V came to 1 base and at J to 1 base, leaving 0 bases not matched to a gene. CDR3 coding DNA: TGTGCCACCAGCAGAGGACAGGGGAACACTGAAGCTTTCTTT. The encoded protein is CATSRGQGNTEAFF.

The sample holds a few counts of this clonotype. The genes are TRBV7-2 and TRBJ2-3, with a possible D match to TRBD2 (6 bases). Germline CDR1 and CDR2: SGHTA and FQGNSA. The ends were cut back, 5 bases at V and 6 bases at J, with 12 bases in the middle. CDR3 length equals 13 residues. DNA for the CDR3: TGTGCCAGCAGCATCCGGGAGCCCGATACGCAGTATTTT. Its protein product is CASSIREPDTQYF.

The table lists this clonotype with many counts. The junction and the germline gene differ at one end; a read error may be behind it. The chain links TRBV2 to TRBJ1-5; D might be TRBD1 (5 bases). This CDR3 region has 15 residues. Germline assignment: CDR1 SNHLY and CDR2 FYNNEI. CDR3 amino acids: CASSEDRVSNQPQHF. In DNA form, the CDR3 reads TGTGCCAGCAGCGAAGACAGAGTGAGCAATCAGCCCCAGCATTTT. The full variable domain, its missing parts supplied by reference TRBV2 and TRBJ1-5, is EPEVTQTPSHQVTQMGQEVILRCVPISNHLYFYWYRQILGQKVEFLVSFYNNEISEKSEIFDDQFSVERPDGSNFTLKIRSTKLEDSAMYFCASSEDRVSNQPQHFGDGTRLSIL.

This clonotype was seen a few times. The chain has TRBV6-2 or TRBV6-3 and TRBJ2-1, with 7 positions matching TRBD2. The J segment lost 5 bases and the V segment lost 2 bases, leaving 9 bases of the junction unmatched. CDR1 is MNHEY and CDR2 is SVGEGT in the germline V gene. This CDR3 has 16 residues. CDR3 region: CASSYPLAPGDNEQFF. The CDR3 nucleotides read TGTGCCAGCAGTTACCCACTAGCGCCGGGGGACAATGAGCAGTTCTTC.

Of note for this clonotype: A much larger clone sits a single nucleotide away, making a read error possible. The chain employs TRBV7-9 and TRBJ1-4; no clear D. V lost 4 bases and J 4 bases, leaving 10 bases between the germline ends. Germline V gene lookup returns CDR1 SEHNR and CDR2 FQNEAQ (reference sequence). The CDR3 runs to 14 residues. The chain's CDR3 is CASSSSGNNEKLFF. The CDR3 DNA reads TGTGCCAGCAGCTCGTCAGGAAATAATGAAAAACTGTTTTTT.

V is TRBV4-1 and J is TRBJ2-7; no definite D call. The V gene's germline CDR1 is MGHRA and CDR2 YSYEKL. V shed 1 base and J shed 0 bases, with 10 bases lying between them. CDR3 length: 15 residues. In nucleotides, the CDR3 is TGCGCCAGCAGCCAAGGGGTCAAGAGCTCCTACGAGCAGTACTTC. Protein: CASSQGVKSSYEQYF.

This clonotype came up a few times. The chain links TRBV6-2 or TRBV6-3 to TRBJ2-2, with 10 bases lining up with TRBD2. The CDR3 contains 16 residues. V lost 7 bases and J lost 6; bases outside the gene matches: 11. CDR1 MNHEY and CDR2 SVGEGT come from the germline V gene. The CDR3 sequence: CASNIEAGGPPGELFF. The CDR3 DNA reads TGTGCCAGCAACATTGAAGCGGGAGGGCCCCCCGGGGAGCTGTTTTTT.

This clonotype was recorded a few times. The chain recombines TRBV18 with TRBJ1-4; unclear D gene. Germline V gene lookup returns CDR1 KGHSH and CDR2 LQKENI. This CDR3 is built from 15 residues. With 1 base removed from V and 8 bases from J, the gap between germline ends came to 14 bases. The CDR3, as DNA: TGTGCCAGCTCACCACGAGACGAACGGGTAGAAAAACTGTTTTTT. It yields the protein CASSPRDERVEKLFF.

CDR3 region: CSASAHEQYF. Written as DNA, the CDR3 is TGCAGTGCTAGTGCCCACGAGCAGTACTTC. The gene calls are TRBV20-1 and TRBJ2-7, with D unresolved. The CDR3 extends over 10 amino acids. Trimming took 3 bases from V and 5 from J, leaving 5 bases between them. Germline V gene sequence: CDR1 DFQATT, CDR2 SNEGSKA (reference sequence).

This clonotype was seen many times. CDR3: CASSLGTVWDEQYF. CDR3 sequence (DNA): TGTGCCAGCAGCTTGGGGACGGTTTGGGACGAGCAGTACTTC. The gene calls are TRBV5-5 and TRBJ2-7; D not certain. The CDR3 runs 14 residues. Germline assignment: CDR1 SGHKS and CDR2 YYEKEE (reference sequence). Trimming stripped 0 bases from V and 5 bases from J, with 12 bases between.

The chain couples TRBV12-3 or TRBV12-4 to TRBJ2-3, with D hard to call. The CDR3 length is 14 residues. The V gene lost 3 bases and the J gene lost 1 base, with 8 bases spanning the gap. CDR3 amino acids: CASSFGRRTDTQYF. The CDR3 DNA is TGTGCCAGCAGTTTCGGACGGCGCACAGATACGCAGTATTTT.

This clonotype was counted a few times. V usage is TRBV5-1 and J usage is TRBJ2-7; possibly TRBD2 for D (6 bases). The length of the CDR3 is 13 residues. Germline loops: CDR1 SGHRS, CDR2 YFSETQ. V lost 5 bases and J lost 0, with 9 bases in between. CDR3 region: CASSWGVSYEQYF. In DNA, the CDR3 is TGCGCCAGCAGTTGGGGGGTCTCCTACGAGCAGTACTTC.

This clonotype was seen ten or more times. V is TRBV6-5 and J is TRBJ2-1; D ambiguous. V gave up 2 bases and J gave up 3 bases, with 11 bases separating them. The germline V gene has CDR1 MNHEY and CDR2 SVGAGI. The CDR3 length is 15 residues. CDR3 DNA: TGTGCCAGCAGTTACCTCAACGGGCTCTACAATGAGCAGTTCTTC. This sequence encodes CASSYLNGLYNEQFF.

V and J are TRBV6-2 or TRBV6-3 and TRBJ2-3; TRBD2 matches 7 bases. Germline CDR1 reads MNHEY; CDR2 reads SVGEGT. This CDR3 spans 15 amino acids. J gave up 5 bases and V 6 bases, and 11 bases lay outside the gene matches. CDR3 loop: CASSRITSVEDTQYF. The CDR3 bases are TGTGCCAGCAGCCGTATAACTAGCGTGGAAGATACGCAGTATTTT.